This entry lists 5 T cell receptor beta chains sequenced from one sample in a study of T cells in Graves' hyperthyroidism and ophthalmopathy. The CDR3 regions of TCR beta were amplified from RNA transcripts. HTBI primers were used for first-round RT-PCR of the TCR CDR3. From the multiplex PCR reads, TCRdb called clonotypes with MiXCR, one entry per CDR3 protein. The sample holds about 840,000 distinct CDR3 sequences, 38% seen once. The sequencing input was blood. The receptors stem from a man between 18 and 35 years old with Graves' hyperthyroidism.

This clonotype appeared a few times. The chain uses TRBV5-5 and TRBJ2-7; D remains ambiguous. Per the germline V gene, CDR1 is SGHKS and CDR2 is YYEKEE (reference sequence). V was cut by 4 bases and J by 2 bases, with 7 bases left in between. The CDR3 sequence is 12 residues long. The CDR3 sequence: CASSPRTYEQYF. The CDR3 DNA reads TGTGCCAGCAGCCCCAGAACCTACGAGCAGTACTTC.

J is TRBJ1-1 and V is TRBV2; no clear D. This CDR3 is built from 12 residues. The germline gives CDR1 SNHLY, CDR2 FYNNEI. Trimming took off 8 bases at V and 8 bases at J, with 15 bases between the two ends. This chain's CDR3 is CASREHAAEAFF. Written as DNA, the CDR3 is TGTGCCAGCCGGGAACATGCCGCAGAAGCTTTCTTT.

The chain links TRBV19 to TRBJ1-2; TRBD1 matches 8 bases. Germline CDR1 LNHDA, CDR2 SQIVND (reference sequence). The CDR3 has 15 residues. After removal of 3 bases from V and 4 bases from J, the junction contained 7 bases not matched to a gene. CDR3 loop: CASSMTPTGGYGYTF. CDR3 nucleotide sequence: TGTGCCAGTAGTATGACCCCCACAGGGGGCTATGGCTACACCTTC. Supplemented by reference TRBV19 and TRBJ1-2, the full variable domain reads DGGITQSPKYLFRKEGQNVTLSCEQNLNHDAMYWYRQDPGQGLRLIYYSQIVNDFQKGDIAEGYSVSREKKESFPLTVTSAQKNPTAFYLCASSMTPTGGYGYTFGSGTRLTVV.

The rearrangement joins TRBV24-1 to TRBJ2-7; 7 bases line up with TRBD2. This CDR3 spans 14 amino acids. Germline V lookup: CDR1 KGHDR, CDR2 SFDVKD. The V segment lost 4 bases and the J segment 0 bases; nucleotides outside the gene matches: 2. The CDR3 region has the DNA TGTGCCACCAGTGAGAGCGGGAACTCCTACGAGCAGTACTTC. Translation: CATSESGNSYEQYF.

This clonotype was detected a few times. The chain uses TRBV20-1 and TRBJ1-5; D gene uncertain. Deletions cut 0 bases from V and 2 bases from J, with 8 bases between. There are 14 residues in the CDR3. CDR1 DFQATT and CDR2 SNEGSKA come from the germline V gene (reference sequence). The CDR3 is CSARDRNGNQPQHF. For the CDR3, the DNA is TGCAGTGCTAGAGACAGGAACGGCAATCAGCCCCAGCATTTT.